This T cell receptor beta chain is from a study of blood T cell repertoires in COVID-19. This table comes from immunoSEQ multiplex PCR, and its TCRdb copy is limited to in-frame clones, with some not included. The sample includes under 200,000 clones, approximately 86% of them seen just once. V lost 4 bases and J lost 5, with 4 bases in between. Germline CDR1 is WNHNN and CDR2 is SYGVQD (reference sequence). This CDR3 region has 11 residues. The rearrangement uses TRBV10-1 and TRBJ2-3; D unresolved. What was sequenced was peripheral blood. This receptor was identified in a man in his 70s with acute or convalescent COVID-19. The CDR3 region has the DNA TGCGCCAGCAGTGCGAGAGATACGCAGTATTTT. This encodes CASSARDTQYF.